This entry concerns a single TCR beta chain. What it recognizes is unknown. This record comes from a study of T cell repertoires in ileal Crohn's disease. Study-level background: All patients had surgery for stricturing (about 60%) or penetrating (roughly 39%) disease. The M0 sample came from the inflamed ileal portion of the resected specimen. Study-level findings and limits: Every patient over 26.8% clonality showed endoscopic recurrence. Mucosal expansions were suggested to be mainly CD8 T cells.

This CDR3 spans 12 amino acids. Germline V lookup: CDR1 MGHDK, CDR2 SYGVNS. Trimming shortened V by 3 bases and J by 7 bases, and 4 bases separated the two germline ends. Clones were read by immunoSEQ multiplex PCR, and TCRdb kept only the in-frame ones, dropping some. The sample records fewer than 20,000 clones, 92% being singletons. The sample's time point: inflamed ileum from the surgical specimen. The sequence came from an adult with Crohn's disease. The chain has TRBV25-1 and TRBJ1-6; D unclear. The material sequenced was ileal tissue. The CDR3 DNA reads TGTGCCAGCAGTGAGCGCAATTCACCCCTCCACTTT. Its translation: CASSERNSPLHF. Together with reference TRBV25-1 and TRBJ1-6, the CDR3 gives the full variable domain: EADIYQTPRYLVIGTGKKITLECSQTMGHDKMYWYQQDPGMELHLIHYSYGVNSTEKGDLSSESTVSRIRTEHFPLTLESARPSHTSQYLCASSERNSPLHFGNGTRLTVT.